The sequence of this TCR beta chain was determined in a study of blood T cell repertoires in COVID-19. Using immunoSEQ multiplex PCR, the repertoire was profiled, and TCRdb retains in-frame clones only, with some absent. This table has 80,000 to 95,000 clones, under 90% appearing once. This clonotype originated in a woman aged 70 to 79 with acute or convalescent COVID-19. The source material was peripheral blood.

The DNA of the CDR3 is TGCGCCAGCAGCCCGGGACTAGCGCCTAGCACAGATACGCAGTATTTT. Translating gives CASSPGLAPSTDTQYF. V and J are TRBV5-1 and TRBJ2-3; TRBD2 matches at 10 bases. CDR3 length: 16 residues. Losses at the gene ends were 4 bases for V and 0 bases for J; bases not matched to a gene: 5. The germline CDR1 and CDR2 sequences are SGHRS and YFSETQ.